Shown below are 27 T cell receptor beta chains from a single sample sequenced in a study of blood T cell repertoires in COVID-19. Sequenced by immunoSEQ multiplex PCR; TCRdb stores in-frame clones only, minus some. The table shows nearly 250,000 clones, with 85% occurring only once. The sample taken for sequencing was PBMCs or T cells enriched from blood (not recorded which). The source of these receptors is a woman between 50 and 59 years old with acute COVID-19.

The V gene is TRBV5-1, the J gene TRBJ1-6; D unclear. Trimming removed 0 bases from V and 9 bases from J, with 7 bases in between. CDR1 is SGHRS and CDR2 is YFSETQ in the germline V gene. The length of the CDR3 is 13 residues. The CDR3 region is CASSLGNSSPLHF. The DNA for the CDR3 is TGCGCCAGCAGCTTGGGTAACAGTTCACCCCTCCACTTT.

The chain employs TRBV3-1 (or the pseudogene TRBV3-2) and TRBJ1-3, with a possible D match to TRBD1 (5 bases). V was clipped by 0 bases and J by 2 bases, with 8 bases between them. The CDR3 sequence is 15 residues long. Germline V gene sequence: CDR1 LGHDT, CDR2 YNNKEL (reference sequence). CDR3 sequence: CASSQDARAGNTIYF. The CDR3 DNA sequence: TGTGCCAGCAGCCAAGATGCCAGGGCTGGAAACACCATATATTTT.

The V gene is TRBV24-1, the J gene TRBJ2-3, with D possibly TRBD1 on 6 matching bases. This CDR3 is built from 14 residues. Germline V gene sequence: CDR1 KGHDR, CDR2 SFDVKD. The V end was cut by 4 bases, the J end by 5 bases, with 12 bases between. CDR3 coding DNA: TGTGCCACCAGTGAGGGGACATGGGGAGATACGCAGTATTTT. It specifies CATSEGTWGDTQYF.

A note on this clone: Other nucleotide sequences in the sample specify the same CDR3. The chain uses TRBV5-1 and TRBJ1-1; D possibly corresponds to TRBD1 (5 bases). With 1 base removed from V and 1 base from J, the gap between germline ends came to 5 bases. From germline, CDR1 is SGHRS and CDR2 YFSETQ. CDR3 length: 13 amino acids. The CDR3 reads CASSLQGNTEAFF. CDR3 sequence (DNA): TGCGCCAGCAGCTTGCAGGGGAACACTGAAGCTTTCTTT.

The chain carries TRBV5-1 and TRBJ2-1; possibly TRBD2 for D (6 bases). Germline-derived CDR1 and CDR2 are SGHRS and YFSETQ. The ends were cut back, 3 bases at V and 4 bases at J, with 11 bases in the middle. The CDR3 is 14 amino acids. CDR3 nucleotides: TGCGCCAGCAGCTCCCCCGGGGGATACAATGAGCAGTTCTTC. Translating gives CASSSPGGYNEQFF. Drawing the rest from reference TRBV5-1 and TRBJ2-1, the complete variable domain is KAGVTQTPRYLIKTRGQQVTLSCSPISGHRSVSWYQQTPGQGLQFLFEYFSETQRNKGNFPGRFSGRQFSNSRSEMNVSTLELGDSALYLCASSSPGGYNEQFFGPGTRLTVL.

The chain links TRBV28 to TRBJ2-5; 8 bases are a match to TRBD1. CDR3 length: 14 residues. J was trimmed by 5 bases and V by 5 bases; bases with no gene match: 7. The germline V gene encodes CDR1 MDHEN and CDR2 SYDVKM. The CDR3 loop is CASSLDRVIETQYF. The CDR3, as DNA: TGTGCCAGCAGTCTGGACAGGGTAATCGAGACCCAGTACTTC. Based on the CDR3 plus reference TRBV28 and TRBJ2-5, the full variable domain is DVKVTQSSRYLVKRTGEKVFLECVQDMDHENMFWYRQDPGLGLRLIYFSYDVKMKEKGDIPEGYSVSREKKERFSLILESASTNQTSMYLCASSLDRVIETQYFGPGTRLLVL.

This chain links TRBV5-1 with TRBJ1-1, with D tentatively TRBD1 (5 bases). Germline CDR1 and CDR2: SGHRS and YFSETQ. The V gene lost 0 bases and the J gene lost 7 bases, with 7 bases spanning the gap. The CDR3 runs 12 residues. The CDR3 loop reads CASSLAGGEAFF. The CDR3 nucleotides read TGCGCCAGCAGCTTGGCCGGGGGTGAAGCTTTCTTT.

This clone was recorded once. The chain's CDR3 is CASSSTGEDTEAFF. DNA of the CDR3: TGTGCCAGCAGCTCAACAGGGGAGGACACTGAAGCTTTCTTT. The chain links TRBV5-6 to TRBJ1-1; 7 bases match TRBD1. The germline CDR1 and CDR2 sequences are SGHDT and YYEEEE. The CDR3 is 14 residues long. J was trimmed by 3 bases and V by 3 bases; bases with no gene match: 5.

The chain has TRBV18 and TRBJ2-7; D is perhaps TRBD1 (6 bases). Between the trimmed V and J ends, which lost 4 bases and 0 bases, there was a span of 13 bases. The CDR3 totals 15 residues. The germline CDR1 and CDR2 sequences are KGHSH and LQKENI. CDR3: CASSRTVGSSYEQYF. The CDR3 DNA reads TGTGCCAGCTCACGGACAGTCGGAAGCTCCTACGAGCAGTACTTC.

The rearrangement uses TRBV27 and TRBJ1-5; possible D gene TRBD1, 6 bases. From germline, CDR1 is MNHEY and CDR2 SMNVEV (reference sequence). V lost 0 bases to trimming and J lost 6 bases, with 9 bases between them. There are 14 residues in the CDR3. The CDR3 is CASSLSGGSQPQHF. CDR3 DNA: TGTGCCAGCAGTTTATCAGGGGGATCTCAGCCCCAGCATTTT.

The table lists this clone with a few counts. CDR3 sequence reads: CASNKGGGHLMKQYF. DNA for the CDR3: TGTGCCAGCAACAAAGGGGGGGGACACCTTATGAAGCAGTACTTC. V gene TRBV27 combines with J gene TRBJ2-7; weak D call: TRBD2 (7 bases). Trimming removed 7 bases from V and 8 bases from J, with 24 bases in between. The length of the CDR3 is 15 residues. From germline, CDR1 is MNHEY and CDR2 SMNVEV (reference sequence).

Written as DNA, the CDR3 is TGTGCCAGCAGTTACCGACCGACAGCTCCGAGGGCCAACGTCCTGACTTTC. This sequence encodes CASSYRPTAPRANVLTF. This chain joins TRBV6-2 or TRBV6-3 and TRBJ2-6; maybe TRBD1 (5 bases). CDR1 and CDR2 (germline): MNHEY, SVGEGT. The germline V and J ends were trimmed by 2 bases and 5 bases, with 16 bases remaining between them. The length of the CDR3 is 17 residues.

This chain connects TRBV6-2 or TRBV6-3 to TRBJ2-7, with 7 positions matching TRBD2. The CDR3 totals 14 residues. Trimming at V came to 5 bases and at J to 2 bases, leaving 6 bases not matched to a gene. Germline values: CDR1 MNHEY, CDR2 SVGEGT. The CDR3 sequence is CASSRPAGAYEQYF. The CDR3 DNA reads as TGTGCCAGCAGTAGACCGGCGGGAGCCTACGAGCAGTACTTC.

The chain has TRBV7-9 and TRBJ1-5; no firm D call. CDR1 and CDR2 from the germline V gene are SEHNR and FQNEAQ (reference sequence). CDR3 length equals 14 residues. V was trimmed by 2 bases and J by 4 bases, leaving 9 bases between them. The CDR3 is CASSLTESNQPQHF. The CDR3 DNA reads TGTGCCAGCAGCTTAACTGAGAGTAATCAGCCCCAGCATTTT. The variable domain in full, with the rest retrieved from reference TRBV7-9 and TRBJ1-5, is DTGVSQNPRHKITKRGQNVTFRCDPISEHNRLYWYRQTLGQGPEFLTYFQNEAQLEKSRLLSDRFSAERPKGSFSTLEIQRTEQGDSAMYLCASSLTESNQPQHFGDGTRLSIL.

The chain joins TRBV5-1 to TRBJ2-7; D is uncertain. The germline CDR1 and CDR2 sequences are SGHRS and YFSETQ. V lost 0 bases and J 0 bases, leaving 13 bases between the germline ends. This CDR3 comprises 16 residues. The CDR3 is CASSLVAGRLSYEQYF. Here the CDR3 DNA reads TGCGCCAGCAGCTTGGTTGCAGGCCGCCTCTCCTACGAGCAGTACTTC. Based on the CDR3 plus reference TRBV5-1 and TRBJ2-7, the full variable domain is KAGVTQTPRYLIKTRGQQVTLSCSPISGHRSVSWYQQTPGQGLQFLFEYFSETQRNKGNFPGRFSGRQFSNSRSEMNVSTLELGDSALYLCASSLVAGRLSYEQYFGPGTRLTVT.

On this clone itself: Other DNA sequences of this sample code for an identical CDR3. This chain's CDR3 is CASSVGAGGTDTQYF. The CDR3, as DNA: TGTGCCAGCAGCGTAGGAGCGGGGGGTACAGATACGCAGTATTTT. This chain joins TRBV9 and TRBJ2-3; the match to TRBD2 covers 9 bases. In germline, CDR1 is SGDLS, CDR2 YYNGEE. The CDR3 loop spans 15 amino acids. The J segment lost 3 bases and the V segment lost 0 bases, leaving 2 bases of the junction unmatched.

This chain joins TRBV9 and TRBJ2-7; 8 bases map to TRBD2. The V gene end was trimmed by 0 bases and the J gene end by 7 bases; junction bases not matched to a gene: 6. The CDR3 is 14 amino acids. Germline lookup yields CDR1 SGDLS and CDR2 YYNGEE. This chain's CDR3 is CASSVGGGIGEQYF. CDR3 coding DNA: TGTGCCAGCAGCGTAGGCGGGGGGATCGGTGAGCAGTACTTC.

The CDR3 here is CASSKDRGSVDGYTF. In DNA, the CDR3 is TGTGCCAGCAGCAAGGACAGGGGGTCCGTGGATGGCTACACCTTC. This chain uses TRBV5-4 with TRBJ1-2, with 10 bases aligning to TRBD1. The germline gives CDR1 SGHNT, CDR2 YYREEE (reference sequence). Trimming took 4 bases from V and 6 from J; bases not matched to a gene: 9. This CDR3 spans 15 amino acids. Variable domain in full (rest from reference TRBV5-4 and TRBJ1-2): ETGVTQSPTHLIKTRGQQVTLRCSSQSGHNTVSWYQQALGQGPQFIFQYYREEENGRGNFPPRFSGLQFPNYSSELNVNALELDDSALYLCASSKDRGSVDGYTFGSGTRLTVV.

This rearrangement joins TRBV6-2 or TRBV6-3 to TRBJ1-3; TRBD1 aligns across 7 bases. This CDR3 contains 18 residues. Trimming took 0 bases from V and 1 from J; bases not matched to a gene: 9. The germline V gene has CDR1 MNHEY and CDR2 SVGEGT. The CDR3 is CASSYSATGTPSGNTIYF. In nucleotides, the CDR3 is TGTGCCAGCAGTTACTCGGCGACAGGGACCCCGTCTGGAAACACCATATATTTT.

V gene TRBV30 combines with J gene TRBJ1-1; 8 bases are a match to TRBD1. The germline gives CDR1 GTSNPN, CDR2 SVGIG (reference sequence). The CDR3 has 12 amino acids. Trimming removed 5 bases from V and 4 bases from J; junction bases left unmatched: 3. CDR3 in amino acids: CAWEQGGTEAFF. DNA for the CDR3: TGTGCCTGGGAACAGGGGGGCACTGAAGCTTTCTTT.

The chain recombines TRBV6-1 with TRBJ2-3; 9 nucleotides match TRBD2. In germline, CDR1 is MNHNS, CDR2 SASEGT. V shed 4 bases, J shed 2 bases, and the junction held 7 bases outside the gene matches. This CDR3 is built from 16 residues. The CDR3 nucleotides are TGTGCCAGCAGTGGCATGGTAGCGGGGGACACAGATACGCAGTATTTT. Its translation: CASSGMVAGDTDTQYF.

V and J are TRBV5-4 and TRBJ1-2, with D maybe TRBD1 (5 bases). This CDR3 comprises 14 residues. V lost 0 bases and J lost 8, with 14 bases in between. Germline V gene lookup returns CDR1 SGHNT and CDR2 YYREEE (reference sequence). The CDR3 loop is CASSLEGRRGGYTF. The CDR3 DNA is TGTGCCAGCAGCTTGGAGGGGAGGAGGGGAGGCTACACCTTC.

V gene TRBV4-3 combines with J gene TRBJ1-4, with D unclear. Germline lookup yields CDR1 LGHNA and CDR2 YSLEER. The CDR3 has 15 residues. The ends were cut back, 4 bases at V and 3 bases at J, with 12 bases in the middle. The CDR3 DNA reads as TGCGCCAGCAGCCCCTCCGGGGTAGCTAATGAAAAACTGTTTTTT. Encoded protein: CASSPSGVANEKLFF.

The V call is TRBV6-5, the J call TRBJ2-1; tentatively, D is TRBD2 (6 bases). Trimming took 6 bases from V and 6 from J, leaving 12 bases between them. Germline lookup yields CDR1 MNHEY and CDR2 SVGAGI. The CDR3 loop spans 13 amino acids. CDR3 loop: CASRALASNEQFF. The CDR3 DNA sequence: TGTGCCAGCAGAGCTCTAGCGTCCAATGAGCAGTTCTTC.

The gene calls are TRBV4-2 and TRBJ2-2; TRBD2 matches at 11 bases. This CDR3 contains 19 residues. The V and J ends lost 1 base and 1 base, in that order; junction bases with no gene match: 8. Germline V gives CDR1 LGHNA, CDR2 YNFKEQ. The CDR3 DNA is TGTGCCAGCAGCCAAGGGGTGCGGCTAGCGGGGGGGAACACCGGGGAGCTGTTTTTT. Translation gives CASSQGVRLAGGNTGELFF.

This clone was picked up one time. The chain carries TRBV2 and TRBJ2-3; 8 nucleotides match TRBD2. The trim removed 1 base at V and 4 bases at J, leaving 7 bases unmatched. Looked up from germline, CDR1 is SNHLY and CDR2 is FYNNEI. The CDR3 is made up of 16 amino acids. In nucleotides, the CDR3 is TGTGCCAGCAGTGAAGGGACTAGCTTTTTTGCAGATACGCAGTATTTT. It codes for CASSEGTSFFADTQYF.

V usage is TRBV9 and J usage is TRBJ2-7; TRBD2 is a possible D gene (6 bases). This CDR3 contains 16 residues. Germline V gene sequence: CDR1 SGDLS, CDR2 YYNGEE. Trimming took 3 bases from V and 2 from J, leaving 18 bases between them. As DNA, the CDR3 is TGTGCCAGCAGCGCGCACCTCTTTGCTAGCGCCTACGAGCAGTACTTC. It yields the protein CASSAHLFASAYEQYF.